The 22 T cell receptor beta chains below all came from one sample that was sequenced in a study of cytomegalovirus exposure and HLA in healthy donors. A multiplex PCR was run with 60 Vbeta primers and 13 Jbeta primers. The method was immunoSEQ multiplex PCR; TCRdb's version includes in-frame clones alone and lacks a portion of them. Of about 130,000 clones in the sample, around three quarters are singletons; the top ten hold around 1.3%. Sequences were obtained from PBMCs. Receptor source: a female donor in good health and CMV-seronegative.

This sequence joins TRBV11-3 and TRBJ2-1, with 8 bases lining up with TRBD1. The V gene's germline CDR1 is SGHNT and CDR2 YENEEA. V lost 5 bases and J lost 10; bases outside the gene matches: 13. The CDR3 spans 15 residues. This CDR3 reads CASSAPNGTGHEQFF. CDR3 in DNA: TGTGCCAGCAGCGCACCAAACGGGACAGGTCACGAGCAGTTCTTC.

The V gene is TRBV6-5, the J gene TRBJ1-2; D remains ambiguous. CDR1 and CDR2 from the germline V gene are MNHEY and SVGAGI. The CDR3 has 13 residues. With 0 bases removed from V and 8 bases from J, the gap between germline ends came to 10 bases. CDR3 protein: CASSYSERRGYTF. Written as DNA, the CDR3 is TGTGCCAGCAGTTACTCGGAACGGCGGGGCTACACCTTC.

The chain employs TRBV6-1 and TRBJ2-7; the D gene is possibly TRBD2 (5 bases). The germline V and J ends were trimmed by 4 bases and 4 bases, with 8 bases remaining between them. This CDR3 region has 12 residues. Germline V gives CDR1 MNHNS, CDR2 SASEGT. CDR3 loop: CASSVTRYEQYF. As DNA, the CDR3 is TGTGCCAGCAGTGTCACTAGATACGAGCAGTACTTC.

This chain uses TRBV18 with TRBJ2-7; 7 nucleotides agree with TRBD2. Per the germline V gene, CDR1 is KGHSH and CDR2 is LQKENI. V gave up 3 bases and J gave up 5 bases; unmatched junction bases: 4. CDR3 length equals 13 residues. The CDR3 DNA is TGTGCCAGCTCACCCCTTGGGGGGGACGAGCAGTACTTC. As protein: CASSPLGGDEQYF.

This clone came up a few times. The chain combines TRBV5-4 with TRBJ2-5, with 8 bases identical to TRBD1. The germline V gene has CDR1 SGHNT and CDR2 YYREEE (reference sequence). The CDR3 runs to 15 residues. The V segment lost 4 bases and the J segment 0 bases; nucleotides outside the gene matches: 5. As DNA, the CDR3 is TGTGCCAGCAGCAAAGGACAGGGTAACCAAGAGACCCAGTACTTC. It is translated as CASSKGQGNQETQYF.

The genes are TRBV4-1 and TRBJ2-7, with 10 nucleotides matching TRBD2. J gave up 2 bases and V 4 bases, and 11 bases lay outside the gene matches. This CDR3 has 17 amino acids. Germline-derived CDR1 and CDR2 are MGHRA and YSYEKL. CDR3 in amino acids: CASSLLAGVSRTYEQYF. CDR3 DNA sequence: TGCGCCAGCAGCCTCCTAGCGGGAGTGAGCCGGACCTACGAGCAGTACTTC.

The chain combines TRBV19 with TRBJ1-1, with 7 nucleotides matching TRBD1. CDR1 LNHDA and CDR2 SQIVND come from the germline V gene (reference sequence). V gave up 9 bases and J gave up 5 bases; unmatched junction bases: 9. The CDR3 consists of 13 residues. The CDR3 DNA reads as TGTGCCAGCACTCAGGGGGATGTGACTGAAGCTTTCTTT. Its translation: CASTQGDVTEAFF.

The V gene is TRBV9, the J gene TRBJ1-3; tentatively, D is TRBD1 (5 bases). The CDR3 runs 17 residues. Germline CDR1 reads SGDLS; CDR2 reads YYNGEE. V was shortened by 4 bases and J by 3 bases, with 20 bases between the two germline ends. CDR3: CASSTDPWRDLGNTIYF. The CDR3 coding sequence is TGTGCCAGCAGCACCGACCCGTGGAGGGACCTTGGAAACACCATATATTTT.

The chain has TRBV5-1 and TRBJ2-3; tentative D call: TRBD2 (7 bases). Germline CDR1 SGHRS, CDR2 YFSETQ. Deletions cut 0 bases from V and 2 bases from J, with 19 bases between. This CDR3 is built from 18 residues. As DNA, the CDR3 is TGCGCCAGCAGCTTGGCAAGAGGGGGGGCGCGGGTCACAGATACGCAGTATTTT. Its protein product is CASSLARGGARVTDTQYF.

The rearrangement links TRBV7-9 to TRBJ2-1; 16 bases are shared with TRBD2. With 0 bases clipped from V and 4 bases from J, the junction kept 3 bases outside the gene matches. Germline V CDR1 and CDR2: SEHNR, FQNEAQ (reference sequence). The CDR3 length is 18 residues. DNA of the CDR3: TGTGCCAGCAGCTTAGCCGGGACTAGCGGGGGGGAATACAATGAGCAGTTCTTC. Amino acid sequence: CASSLAGTSGGEYNEQFF.

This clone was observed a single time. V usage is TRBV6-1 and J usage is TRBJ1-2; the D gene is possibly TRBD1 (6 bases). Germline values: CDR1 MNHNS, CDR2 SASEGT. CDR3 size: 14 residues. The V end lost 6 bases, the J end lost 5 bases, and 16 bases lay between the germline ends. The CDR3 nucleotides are TGTGCCAGCAGCCCCGGGACATCACTATATGGCTACACCTTC. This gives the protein CASSPGTSLYGYTF.

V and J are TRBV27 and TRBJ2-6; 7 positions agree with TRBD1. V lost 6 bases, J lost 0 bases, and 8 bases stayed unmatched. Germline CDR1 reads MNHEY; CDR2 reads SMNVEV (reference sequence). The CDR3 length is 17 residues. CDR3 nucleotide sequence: TGTGCCAGCAGGAGACAGGGTTTTTTCTCTGGGGCCAACGTCCTGACTTTC. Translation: CASRRQGFFSGANVLTF.

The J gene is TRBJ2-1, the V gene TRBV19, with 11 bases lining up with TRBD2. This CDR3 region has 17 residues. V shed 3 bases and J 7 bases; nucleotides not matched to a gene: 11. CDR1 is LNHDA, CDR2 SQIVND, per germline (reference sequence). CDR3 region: CASSIHKTSGVSNEQFF. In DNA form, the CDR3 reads TGTGCCAGTAGTATCCACAAGACTAGCGGGGTTTCGAATGAGCAGTTCTTC.

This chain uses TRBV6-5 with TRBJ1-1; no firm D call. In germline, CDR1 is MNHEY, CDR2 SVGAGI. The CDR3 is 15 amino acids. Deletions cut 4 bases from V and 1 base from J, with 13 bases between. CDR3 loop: CASSSPVASNTEAFF. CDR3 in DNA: TGTGCCAGCAGTTCTCCAGTGGCCTCGAACACTGAAGCTTTCTTT.

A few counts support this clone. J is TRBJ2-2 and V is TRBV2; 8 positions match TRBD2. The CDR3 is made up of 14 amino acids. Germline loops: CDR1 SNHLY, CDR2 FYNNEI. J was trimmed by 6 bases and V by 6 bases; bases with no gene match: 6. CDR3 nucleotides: TGTGCCAGCAGGGCGGGAGGCCTTGCCGGGGAGCTGTTTTTT. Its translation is CASRAGGLAGELFF.

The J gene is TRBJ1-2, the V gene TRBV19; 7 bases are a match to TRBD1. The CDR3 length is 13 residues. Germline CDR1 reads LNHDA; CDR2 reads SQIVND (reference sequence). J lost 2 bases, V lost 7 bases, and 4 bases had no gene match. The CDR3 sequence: CASKQGPNYGYTF. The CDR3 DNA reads TGTGCCAGTAAACAGGGGCCCAACTATGGCTACACCTTC.

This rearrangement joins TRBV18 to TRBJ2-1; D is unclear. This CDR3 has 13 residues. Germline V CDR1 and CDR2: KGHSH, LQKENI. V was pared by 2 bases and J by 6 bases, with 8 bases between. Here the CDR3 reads CASSPLVLNEQFF. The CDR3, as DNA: TGTGCCAGCTCACCATTAGTCCTCAATGAGCAGTTCTTC.

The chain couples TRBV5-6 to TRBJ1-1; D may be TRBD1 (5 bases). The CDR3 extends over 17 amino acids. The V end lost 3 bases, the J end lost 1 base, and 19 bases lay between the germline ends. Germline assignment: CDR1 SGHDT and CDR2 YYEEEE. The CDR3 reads CASSSGDGHNPNTEAFF. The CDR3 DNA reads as TGTGCCAGCAGCTCGGGGGACGGCCATAACCCGAACACTGAAGCTTTCTTT.

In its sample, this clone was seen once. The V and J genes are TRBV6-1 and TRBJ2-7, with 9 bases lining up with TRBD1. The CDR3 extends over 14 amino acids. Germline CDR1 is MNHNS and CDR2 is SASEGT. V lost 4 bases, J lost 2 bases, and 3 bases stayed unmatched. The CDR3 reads CASSGGQGPYEQYF. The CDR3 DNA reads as TGTGCCAGCAGTGGGGGACAGGGACCCTACGAGCAGTACTTC.

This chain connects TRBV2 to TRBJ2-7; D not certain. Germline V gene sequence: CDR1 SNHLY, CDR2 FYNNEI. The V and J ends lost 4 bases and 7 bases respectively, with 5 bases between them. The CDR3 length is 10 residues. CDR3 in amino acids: CASSVREQYF. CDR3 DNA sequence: TGTGCCAGCAGTGTGAGGGAGCAGTACTTC. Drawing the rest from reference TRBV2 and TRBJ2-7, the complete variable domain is EPEVTQTPSHQVTQMGQEVILRCVPISNHLYFYWYRQILGQKVEFLVSFYNNEISEKSEIFDDQFSVERPDGSNFTLKIRSTKLEDSAMYFCASSVREQYFGPGTRLTVT.

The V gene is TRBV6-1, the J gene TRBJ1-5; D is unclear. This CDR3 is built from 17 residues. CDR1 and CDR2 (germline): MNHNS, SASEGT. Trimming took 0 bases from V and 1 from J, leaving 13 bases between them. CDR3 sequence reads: CASSEACRRYSNQPQHF. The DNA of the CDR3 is TGTGCCAGCAGTGAAGCTTGCAGGAGGTACAGCAATCAGCCCCAGCATTTT.

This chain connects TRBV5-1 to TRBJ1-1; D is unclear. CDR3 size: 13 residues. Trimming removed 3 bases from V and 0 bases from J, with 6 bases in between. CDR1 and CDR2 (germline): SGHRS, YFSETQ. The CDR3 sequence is CASSSHLNTEAFF. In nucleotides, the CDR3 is TGCGCCAGCAGCTCCCACTTGAACACTGAAGCTTTCTTT.